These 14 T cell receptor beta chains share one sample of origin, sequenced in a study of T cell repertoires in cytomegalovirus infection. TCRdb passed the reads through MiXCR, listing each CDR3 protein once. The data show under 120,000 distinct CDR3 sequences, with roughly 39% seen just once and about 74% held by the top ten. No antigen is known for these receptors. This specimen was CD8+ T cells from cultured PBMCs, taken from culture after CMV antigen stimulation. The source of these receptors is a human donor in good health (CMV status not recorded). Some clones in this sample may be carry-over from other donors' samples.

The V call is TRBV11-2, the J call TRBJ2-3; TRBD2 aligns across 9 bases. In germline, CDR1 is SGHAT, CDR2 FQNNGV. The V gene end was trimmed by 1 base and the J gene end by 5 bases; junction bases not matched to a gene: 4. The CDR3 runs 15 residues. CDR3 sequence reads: CASSLVSGGQDTQYF. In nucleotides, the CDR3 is TGTGCCAGCAGCTTAGTAAGCGGGGGGCAAGATACGCAGTATTTT.

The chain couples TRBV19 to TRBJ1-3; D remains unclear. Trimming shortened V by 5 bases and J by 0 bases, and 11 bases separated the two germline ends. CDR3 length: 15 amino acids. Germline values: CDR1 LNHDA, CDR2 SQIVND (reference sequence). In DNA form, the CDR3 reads TGTGCCAGTAGTTTCTCGGTCTTCTCTGGAAACACCATATATTTT. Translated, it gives CASSFSVFSGNTIYF.

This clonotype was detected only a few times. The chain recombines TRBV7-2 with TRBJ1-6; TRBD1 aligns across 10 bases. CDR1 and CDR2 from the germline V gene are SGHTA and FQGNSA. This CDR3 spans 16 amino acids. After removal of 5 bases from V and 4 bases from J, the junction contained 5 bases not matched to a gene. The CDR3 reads CASSLGQGVYNSPLHF. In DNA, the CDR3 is TGTGCCAGCAGCCTAGGACAGGGGGTTTATAATTCACCCCTCCACTTT.

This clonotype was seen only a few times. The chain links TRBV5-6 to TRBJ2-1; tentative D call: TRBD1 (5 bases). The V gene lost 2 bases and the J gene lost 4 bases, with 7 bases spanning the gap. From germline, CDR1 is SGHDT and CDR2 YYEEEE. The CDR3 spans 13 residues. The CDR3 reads CASSLGDYNEQFF. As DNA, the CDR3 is TGTGCCAGCAGCTTAGGGGATTACAATGAGCAGTTCTTC.

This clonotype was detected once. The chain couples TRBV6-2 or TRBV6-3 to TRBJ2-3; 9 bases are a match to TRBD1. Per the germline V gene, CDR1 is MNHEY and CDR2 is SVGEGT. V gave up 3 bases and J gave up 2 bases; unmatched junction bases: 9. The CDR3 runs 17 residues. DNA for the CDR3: TGTGCCAGCAGTTATCAGTGGGGGGACAGGGACACAGATACGCAGTATTTT. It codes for CASSYQWGDRDTDTQYF.

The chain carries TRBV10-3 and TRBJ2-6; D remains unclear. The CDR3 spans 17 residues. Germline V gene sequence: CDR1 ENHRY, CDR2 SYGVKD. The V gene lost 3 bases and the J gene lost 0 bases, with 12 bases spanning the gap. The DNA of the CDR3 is TGTGCCATCAGTGACGGTGGGCAGTTCTCTGGGGCCAACGTCCTGACTTTC. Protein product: CAISDGGQFSGANVLTF.

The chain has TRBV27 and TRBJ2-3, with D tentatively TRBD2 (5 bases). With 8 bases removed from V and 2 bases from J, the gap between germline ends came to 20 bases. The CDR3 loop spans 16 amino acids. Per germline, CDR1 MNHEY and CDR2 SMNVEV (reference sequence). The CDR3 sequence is CASYPPGAVITDTQYF. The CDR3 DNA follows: TGTGCCAGCTACCCCCCAGGAGCGGTGATCACAGATACGCAGTATTTT.

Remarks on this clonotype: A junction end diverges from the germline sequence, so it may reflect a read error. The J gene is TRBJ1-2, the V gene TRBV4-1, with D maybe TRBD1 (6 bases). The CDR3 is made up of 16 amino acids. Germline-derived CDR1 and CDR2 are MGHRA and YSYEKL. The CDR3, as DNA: TGCGCCAGCACCCAACAGCCCCCACAGGGTGAAGATGGCTACACCTTC. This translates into CASTQQPPQGEDGYTF.

The CDR3 coding sequence is TGCGCCAGCAGCCAAAGATCAGCGGGAGAGCAGTTCTTC. Its protein is CASSQRSAGEQFF. The chain employs TRBV4-1 and TRBJ2-1; 7 bases align to TRBD2. Per the germline V gene, CDR1 is MGHRA and CDR2 is YSYEKL. After removal of 2 bases from V and 10 bases from J, the junction contained 5 bases not matched to a gene. CDR3 length equals 13 residues.

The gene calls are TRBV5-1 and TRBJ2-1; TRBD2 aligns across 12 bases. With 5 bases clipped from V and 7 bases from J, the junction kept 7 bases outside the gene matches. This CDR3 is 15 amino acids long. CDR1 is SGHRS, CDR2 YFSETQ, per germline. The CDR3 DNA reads TGCGCCAGCAGTTCACTAGCGGGGGGACCTAATGAGCAGTTCTTC. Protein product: CASSSLAGGPNEQFF. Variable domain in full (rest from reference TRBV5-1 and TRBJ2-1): KAGVTQTPRYLIKTRGQQVTLSCSPISGHRSVSWYQQTPGQGLQFLFEYFSETQRNKGNFPGRFSGRQFSNSRSEMNVSTLELGDSALYLCASSSLAGGPNEQFFGPGTRLTVL.

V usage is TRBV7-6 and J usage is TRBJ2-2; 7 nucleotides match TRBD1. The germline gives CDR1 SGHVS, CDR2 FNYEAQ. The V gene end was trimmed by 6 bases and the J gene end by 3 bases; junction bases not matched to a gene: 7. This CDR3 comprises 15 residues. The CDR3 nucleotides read TGTGCCAGCAGTCCAGAGGGGACAGACACCGGGGAGCTGTTTTTT. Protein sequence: CASSPEGTDTGELFF.

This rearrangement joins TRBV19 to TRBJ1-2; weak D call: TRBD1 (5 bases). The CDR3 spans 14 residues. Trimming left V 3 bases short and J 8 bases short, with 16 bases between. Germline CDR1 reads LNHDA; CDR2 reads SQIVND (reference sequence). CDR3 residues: CASSISWAGSGYTF. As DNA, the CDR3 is TGTGCCAGTAGTATTTCCTGGGCAGGGAGCGGCTACACCTTC.

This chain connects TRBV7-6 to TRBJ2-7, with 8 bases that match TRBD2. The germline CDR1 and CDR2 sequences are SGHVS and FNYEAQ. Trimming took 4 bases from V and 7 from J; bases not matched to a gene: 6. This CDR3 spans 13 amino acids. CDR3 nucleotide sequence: TGTGCCAGCAGCTCACCCGGGGGGGGGGAGCAGTACTTC. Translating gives CASSSPGGGEQYF.

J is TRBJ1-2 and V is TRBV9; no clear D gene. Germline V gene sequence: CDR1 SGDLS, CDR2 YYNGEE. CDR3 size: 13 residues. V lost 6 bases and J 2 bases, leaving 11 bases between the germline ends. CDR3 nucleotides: TGTGCCAGCACCCTGGACGGGAACTATGGCTACACCTTC. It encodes CASTLDGNYGYTF.